This entry lists 14 T cell receptor beta chains sequenced from one sample in a study of shared clonotypes between healthy human individuals. Measured with immunoSEQ multiplex PCR; TCRdb has only the in-frame clones, and not every one. This sample has about 600,000 clones; approximately 97% occur once, and the top ten carry 0.045% to 0.06%. The sequenced sample consisted of naive CD4+ T cells sorted from blood. Regarding subset: CD45RA+ positively selected. The receptors were gathered from a woman aged 25 to 39 in good health.

This chain joins TRBV28 and TRBJ2-2; D is perhaps TRBD2 (6 bases). The V end was cut by 7 bases, the J end by 7 bases, with 22 bases between. The CDR3 spans 16 residues. Germline V gene lookup returns CDR1 MDHEN and CDR2 SYDVKM. The CDR3 here is CASTLPGEGVGGELFF. DNA for the CDR3: TGTGCCAGCACCCTCCCGGGGGAAGGGGTCGGCGGGGAGCTGTTTTTT.

The rearrangement links TRBV9 to TRBJ2-1, with TRBD2 identical over 11 bases. Germline V gene lookup returns CDR1 SGDLS and CDR2 YYNGEE. This CDR3 region has 16 residues. The V segment lost 1 base and the J segment 6 bases; nucleotides outside the gene matches: 6. The CDR3 reads CASSVLGTSGTNEQFF. DNA for the CDR3: TGTGCCAGCAGCGTATTGGGGACTAGCGGAACCAATGAGCAGTTCTTC.

The rearrangement uses TRBV2 and TRBJ2-5; perhaps TRBD1 as D (5 bases). Per the germline V gene, CDR1 is SNHLY and CDR2 is FYNNEI. The CDR3 runs to 14 residues. The ends were cut back, 6 bases at V and 5 bases at J, with 16 bases in the middle. The CDR3 DNA follows: TGTGCCAGCAGGGCCCGTAAGGACATCGAGACCCAGTACTTC. This encodes CASRARKDIETQYF.

The chain employs TRBV25-1 and TRBJ1-6; 7 bases match TRBD1. V lost 3 bases, J lost 7 bases, and 6 bases stayed unmatched. Germline V CDR1 and CDR2: MGHDK, SYGVNS. This CDR3 is 15 amino acids long. CDR3: CASSDPTGANSPLHF. The CDR3 coding sequence is TGTGCCAGCAGTGATCCTACAGGGGCAAATTCACCCCTCCACTTT.

The CDR3 loop is CASSPGLAEIYEQYF. DNA of the CDR3: TGTGCCAGCAGTCCGGGACTAGCGGAGATCTACGAGCAGTACTTC. The chain is built from TRBV28 and TRBJ2-5; 11 bases align to TRBD2. The DNA end favors TRBJ2-7, so the J call may be wrong. Germline values: CDR1 MDHEN, CDR2 SYDVKM. The CDR3 is made up of 15 amino acids.

V usage is TRBV11-2 and J usage is TRBJ2-3; D possibly corresponds to TRBD2 (5 bases). The CDR3 loop spans 15 amino acids. With 1 base removed from V and 0 bases from J, the gap between germline ends came to 8 bases. Germline V gene lookup returns CDR1 SGHAT and CDR2 FQNNGV. The CDR3 nucleotides read TGTGCCAGCAGCTTAGGTGGCGGGAGCACAGATACGCAGTATTTT. It is translated as CASSLGGGSTDTQYF.

The DNA of the CDR3 is TGTGCCAGTAGTACCATGGGACAGACATACGAGCAGTACTTC. It codes for CASSTMGQTYEQYF. The chain couples TRBV19 to TRBJ2-7; 7 bases agree with TRBD1. The germline V gene has CDR1 LNHDA and CDR2 SQIVND (reference sequence). The trim removed 4 bases at V and 4 bases at J, leaving 7 bases unmatched. This CDR3 has 14 residues.

The gene calls are TRBV7-7 and TRBJ2-2; 8 bases line up with TRBD2. CDR3 length: 15 amino acids. V was pared by 4 bases and J by 4 bases, with 5 bases of the junction left unmatched. CDR1 SSHAT and CDR2 FNYEAQ come from the germline V gene (reference sequence). The CDR3 nucleotides are TGTGCCAGCAGCTCATCCAGCGGGAGCACCGGGGAGCTGTTTTTT. Encoded protein: CASSSSSGSTGELFF.

The chain couples TRBV2 to TRBJ2-7; the match to TRBD1 covers 10 bases. This CDR3 region has 14 residues. Looked up from germline, CDR1 is SNHLY and CDR2 is FYNNEI. Trimming at V came to 6 bases and at J to 2 bases, leaving 4 bases not matched to a gene. CDR3 loop: CASRAGQGPYEQYF. The CDR3 DNA reads as TGTGCCAGCAGGGCGGGACAGGGGCCCTACGAGCAGTACTTC.

The rearrangement joins TRBV5-1 to TRBJ2-5, with a weak D call TRBD2 (5 bases). V was pared by 0 bases and J by 5 bases, with 11 bases between. CDR3 length: 14 residues. Germline loops: CDR1 SGHRS, CDR2 YFSETQ. CDR3 loop: CASSLEVPGETQYF. The CDR3 nucleotides read TGCGCCAGCAGCTTGGAGGTGCCGGGGGAGACCCAGTACTTC.

CDR3 sequence (DNA): TGTGCCAGCACCTCGGGACAGGGACCCGAGCAGTACTTC. Protein: CASTSGQGPEQYF. This rearrangement joins TRBV28 to TRBJ2-7; 9 nucleotides match TRBD1. The CDR3 has 13 residues. Trimming cost V 7 bases and J 6 bases; bases outside gene matches: 7. CDR1 and CDR2 from the germline V gene are MDHEN and SYDVKM.

The chain is built from TRBV4-1 and TRBJ2-5, with TRBD2 as a possible D gene (5 bases). This CDR3 has 15 amino acids. CDR1 is MGHRA and CDR2 is YSYEKL in the germline V gene. The V end lost 1 base, the J end lost 3 bases, and 12 bases lay between the germline ends. The CDR3 DNA is TGCGCCAGCAGCCAAGTTAGTACGGGGAAAGAGACCCAGTACTTC. Its translation is CASSQVSTGKETQYF.

This sequence joins TRBV6-5 and TRBJ2-1; possibly TRBD2 for D (5 bases). With 3 bases removed from V and 0 bases from J, the gap between germline ends came to 9 bases. The germline gives CDR1 MNHEY, CDR2 SVGAGI. This CDR3 has 15 residues. CDR3 nucleotides: TGTGCCAGCAGTTATGAGGGAAACTCCTACAATGAGCAGTTCTTC. Translating gives CASSYEGNSYNEQFF.

This chain uses TRBV10-3 with TRBJ2-5, with a tentative D call TRBD1 (6 bases). This CDR3 spans 13 amino acids. Trimming removed 4 bases from V and 4 bases from J, with 10 bases in between. Germline assignment: CDR1 ENHRY and CDR2 SYGVKD. CDR3 DNA sequence: TGTGCCATCAGTGGTCAGGGGCCAGAGACCCAGTACTTC. It translates to CAISGQGPETQYF.